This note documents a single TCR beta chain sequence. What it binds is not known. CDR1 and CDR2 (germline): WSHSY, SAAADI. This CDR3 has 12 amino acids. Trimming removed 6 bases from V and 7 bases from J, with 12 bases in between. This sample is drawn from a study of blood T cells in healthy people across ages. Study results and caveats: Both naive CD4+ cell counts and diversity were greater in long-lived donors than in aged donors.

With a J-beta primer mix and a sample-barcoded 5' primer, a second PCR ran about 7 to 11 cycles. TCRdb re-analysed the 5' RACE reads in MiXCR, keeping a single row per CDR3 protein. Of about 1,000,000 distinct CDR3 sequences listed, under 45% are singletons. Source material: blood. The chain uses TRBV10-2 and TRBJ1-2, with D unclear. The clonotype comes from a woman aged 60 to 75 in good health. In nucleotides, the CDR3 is TGCGCCAGCAGCGATAGGTTTACTGGCTACACCTTC. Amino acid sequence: CASSDRFTGYTF.